This T cell receptor beta chain originates from a study of T cells in Graves' hyperthyroidism and ophthalmopathy. Study information: Prior to any treatment, at the point of initial diagnosis, peripheral blood was collected.

The germline V gene has CDR1 KGHDR and CDR2 SFDVKD. Trimming took 4 bases from V and 4 from J; bases not matched to a gene: 16. The CDR3 is 18 residues long. Diagnosis relied on clinical symptoms, serum thyroxine and TRAb, thyroid ultrasound and orbital computed tomography. Study-wide results and caveats: Blood also showed most of the thyroid clonotypes that were expanded above 0.001.

Amplified TCR beta CDR3 regions derived from RNA transcripts. TCR CDR3 underwent first-round RT-PCR with the HTBI primer set. A single record per CDR3 protein comes from TCRdb applying MiXCR to the multiplex PCR reads. Found here are 300,000 to 450,000 distinct CDR3 sequences, about a sixth of them singletons; the top ten hold approximately 30%. Worth noting for this clonotype: The antigen is undetermined.

The sequenced sample was blood. The clonotype was recovered from a woman in her 30s with Graves' hyperthyroidism that later progressed to Graves' ophthalmopathy. The V and J genes are TRBV24-1 and TRBJ2-5, with 8 bases that match TRBD2. The CDR3 region is CATSDPGRGAGVSETQYF. DNA of the CDR3: TGTGCCACCAGTGACCCCGGAAGGGGAGCGGGAGTTTCAGAGACCCAGTACTTC.